This T cell receptor beta chain was sequenced during a study of early T cells in non-severe SARS-CoV-2 infection. Overall study: Sequencing was performed on bulk RNA from unsorted whole blood, leaving chains unpaired. Findings and limits, study-wide: Anti-spike CD8 specificities were favored by VDJdb matching, whose results missed private and CD4 specificities.

The protocol attached unique molecular identifiers to individual cDNA molecules. TCRdb used MiXCR to reprocess the 5' RACE reads, holding one entry per CDR3 protein. The sample records tens of thousands of distinct CDR3 sequences, 11% being singletons. This clonotype was counted only a few times. The antigen is unknown. Germline V CDR1 and CDR2: ENHRY, SYGVKD. V lost 4 bases and J lost 3; bases outside the gene matches: 3. The length of the CDR3 is 14 residues. The rearrangement links TRBV10-3 to TRBJ2-7, with TRBD2 identical over 10 bases. This TCR was recovered from an adult who was a healthcare worker with PCR-confirmed SARS-CoV-2 infection or an uninfected control (not recorded which). The sample was whole blood. CDR3 loop: CAISGSSGSYEQYF. CDR3 in DNA: TGTGCCATCAGTGGATCTAGCGGGAGCTACGAGCAGTACTTC.